This record concerns one T cell receptor beta chain sequence. In the source study's methods: Reference gene primer amplification yielded estimated nucleated cell counts. The method was immunoSEQ multiplex PCR; TCRdb's version includes in-frame clones alone and lacks a portion of them. V and J calls and clone size come straight from that table; D and trimming were deduced from the DNA. The table lists 200,000 or so clones, approximately 88% of them singletons, with approximately 2.3% in the top ten. The sample originates from a study of blood T cell repertoires in COVID-19. Study-level information: Donors in the United States, Italy and Spain gave samples during acute or convalescent COVID-19. T cells, B-cell-depleted T cells, or PBMCs provided the cDNA or gDNA that served as material.

Clinical histories supplied by participants themselves formed the basis of cohort assignment. This CDR3 region has 17 residues. The V and J ends lost 6 bases and 4 bases, in that order; junction bases with no gene match: 15. Germline V gene data show CDR1 as MNHNY and CDR2 as SVGAGI (reference sequence). Sequencing was done on a sample of PBMCs or T cells enriched from blood (not recorded which). The sequence came from a woman in her thirties or forties with acute COVID-19. This sequence joins TRBV6-6 and TRBJ2-3; 8 positions agree with TRBD2. This chain's CDR3 is CASSREGLGVFADTQYF. The CDR3 DNA reads as TGTGCCAGCAGCCGAGAGGGACTAGGGGTCTTCGCAGATACGCAGTATTTT.